Listed below are T cell receptor beta chains from one sample, sequenced in a study of CXCR4 blockade with PD-1 therapy in pancreatic cancer. The table came from immunoSEQ multiplex PCR; TCRdb's copy has only in-frame clones and leaves some out. The sample carries more than 90 clones, just under 40% recorded once. The sequenced sample consisted of tumor tissue. The receptors derive from a human donor with pancreatic ductal adenocarcinoma. The CDR3 runs from the conserved cysteine through the conserved F or W. D genes are given only for firm matches. Rows give clone size only sometimes, using once, few, many, or a class for an expanded clone.

clone_size: NA
d_call: NA
v_call: TRBV5-1
j_call: TRBJ2-1
cdr3_nt: TGCGCCAGCAGCTTGGACCAGCCTTCTTACAATGAGCAGTTCTTC
cdr3_aa: CASSLDQPSYNEQFF

clone_size: NA
d_call: TRBD2
v_call: TRBV19
j_call: TRBJ2-3
cdr3_nt: TGTGCCAGTAGAGGGACTAGCGGCGGAGATACGCAGTATTTT
cdr3_aa: CASRGTSGGDTQYF

clone_size: few
d_call: NA
v_call: TRBV27
j_call: TRBJ2-2
cdr3_nt: TGTGCCAGCAGTACCGGGGATCACGGGGAGCTGTTTTTT
cdr3_aa: CASSTGDHGELFF

clone_size: NA
d_call: NA
v_call: TRBV19
j_call: TRBJ2-1
cdr3_nt: TGTGCCAGTGGGAGACTAGGGGCCTACAATGAGCAGTTCTTC
cdr3_aa: CASGRLGAYNEQFF

clone_size: NA
d_call: NA
v_call: TRBV30
j_call: TRBJ1-2
cdr3_nt: TGTGCCTGGATGCCCATTACGGCGACTAGCTATGGCTACACCTTC
cdr3_aa: CAWMPITATSYGYTF

clone_size: few
d_call: NA
v_call: TRBV4-1
j_call: TRBJ1-1
cdr3_nt: TGCGCCAGCAGCCAAGGCGGCAGGAACACTGAAGCTTTCTTT
cdr3_aa: CASSQGGRNTEAFF

clone_size: NA
d_call: NA
v_call: TRBV29-1
j_call: TRBJ2-7
cdr3_nt: TGCAGCGTTGATGGAGGAGATTCCTACGAGCAGTACTTC
cdr3_aa: CSVDGGDSYEQYF

clone_size: NA
d_call: TRBD1
v_call: TRBV4-1
j_call: TRBJ2-7
cdr3_nt: TGCGCCAGCAGCCAAGACCTAACCGGGACAGGGGAGGGTGAGCAGTACTTC
cdr3_aa: CASSQDLTGTGEGEQYF

clone_size: NA
d_call: NA
v_call: TRBV30
j_call: TRBJ2-3
cdr3_nt: TGTGCCGGGGGGGTGGACAGGGTAAGGCCAGATACGCAGTATTTT
cdr3_aa: CAGGVDRVRPDTQYF

clone_size: large
d_call: TRBD1
v_call: TRBV11-3
j_call: TRBJ2-2
cdr3_nt: TGTGCCAGCGGCGGACAGGGGACAAACACCGGGGAGCTGTTTTTT
cdr3_aa: CASGGQGTNTGELFF

clone_size: NA
d_call: NA
v_call: TRBV6-8
j_call: TRBJ2-7
cdr3_nt: TGTGCCATCAGGGGGGACGCCGGCGGGGAGCAGTACTTC
cdr3_aa: CAIRGDAGGEQYF